This is a list of T cell receptor beta chains from one sample in a study of T cell responses to AZD1222 COVID-19 vaccine. The protocol was immunoSEQ multiplex PCR, while the TCRdb copy is restricted to in-frame clones and leaves out a portion. The sample shows roughly 120,000 clones, approximately 86% of them seen only once. The sample in question was peripheral blood, obtained 28 days after the second AZD1222 dose. Every receptor here comes from an adult who received the AZD1222 COVID-19 vaccine. CDR3s include the opening cysteine and the closing phenylalanine or tryptophan. A D gene is named only where the DNA matches it firmly. Not every row has a clone size; where given, it reads once, few, many or a size class.

abundance	d_gene	v_gene	j_gene	CDR3aa	CDR3nt
.	.	TRBV7-9	TRBJ1-2	CASSQTQGSYTF	TGTGCCAGCAGCCAAACCCAGGGGAGCTACACCTTC
.	.	TRBV12-3/TRBV12-4	TRBJ1-4	CASSHRASEKLFF	TGTGCCAGCAGCCACAGGGCGAGTGAAAAACTGTTTTTT
.	.	TRBV27	TRBJ2-5	CASSLFQGFGETQYF	TGTGCCAGCAGTTTATTTCAGGGTTTCGGCGAGACCCAGTACTTC
.	.	TRBV6-1	TRBJ1-4	CASSEYSARTNEKLFF	TGTGCCAGCAGTGAATACAGCGCGCGGACTAATGAAAAACTGTTTTTT
.	.	TRBV29-1	TRBJ2-1	CSVGGIRGINEQFF	TGCAGCGTTGGGGGTATTAGGGGGATCAATGAGCAGTTCTTC
.	TRBD1	TRBV7-9	TRBJ1-6	CASSFRDRTSPLHF	TGTGCCAGCAGCTTCCGGGACAGGACTTCACCCCTCCACTTT
.	.	TRBV7-9	TRBJ2-1	CASSLGQGGDEQFF	TGTGCCAGCAGCTTAGGACAAGGAGGCGATGAGCAGTTCTTC
.	TRBD1	TRBV2	TRBJ2-5	CASESFTGGRETQYF	TGTGCCAGCGAATCCTTCACAGGGGGTCGTGAGACCCAGTACTTC
.	.	TRBV19	TRBJ1-3	CASSIRGFSGNTIYF	TGTGCCAGTAGTATTCGGGGATTCTCTGGAAACACCATATATTTT
.	.	TRBV19	TRBJ2-1	CASSPRVQGLISYNNEQFF	TGTGCCAGTAGTCCCCGTGTTCAGGGTCTTATCTCCTACAACAATGAGCAGTTCTTC
.	.	TRBV28	TRBJ1-5	CASSPGSFRGQPQHF	TGTGCCAGCAGTCCTGGGTCCTTTCGAGGTCAGCCCCAGCATTTT
.	.	TRBV29-1	TRBJ1-1	CSVGFRGRNTEAFF	TGCAGCGTTGGATTCAGGGGAAGGAACACTGAAGCTTTCTTT
.	TRBD1	TRBV30	TRBJ1-5	CAWSIQGQGKHF	TGTGCCTGGAGTATCCAAGGACAGGGGAAGCATTTT
.	.	TRBV7-6	TRBJ1-4	CASSLYETATNEKLFF	TGTGCCAGCAGCTTATACGAGACAGCAACTAATGAAAAACTGTTTTTT
.	.	TRBV3-1/TRBV3-2	TRBJ2-7	CASSQAPMSSYEQYF	TGTGCCAGCAGCCAAGCCCCAATGAGCTCCTACGAGCAGTACTTC
.	.	TRBV14	TRBJ1-1	CASSSDVVTEAFF	TGTGCCAGCAGCTCGGATGTGGTCACTGAAGCTTTCTTT
once	.	TRBV27	TRBJ2-5	CASSEGAYQETQYF	TGTGCCAGCTCCGAAGGGGCCTACCAAGAGACCCAGTACTTC
.	.	TRBV6-2/TRBV6-3	TRBJ1-5	CASSYLVSNQPQHF	TGTGCCAGCAGTTACTTGGTTAGCAATCAGCCCCAGCATTTT
.	TRBD1	TRBV3-1/TRBV3-2	TRBJ1-1	CASSHRDREAEAFF	TGTGCCAGCAGCCACCGAGACAGGGAGGCTGAAGCTTTCTTT
.	TRBD1	TRBV6-4	TRBJ1-2	CASSDLSTGGNGYTF	TGTGCCAGCAGTGACTTATCCACAGGGGGTAATGGCTACACCTTC
.	.	TRBV24-1	TRBJ2-2	CATSDLGSTGELFF	TGTGCCACCAGTGATTTAGGCTCGACCGGGGAGCTGTTTTTT
.	TRBD2	TRBV3-1/TRBV3-2	TRBJ2-7	CASSRTQTSGGYYEQYF	TGTGCCAGCAGCCGTACCCAAACTAGCGGGGGGTACTACGAGCAGTACTTC
.	.	TRBV18	TRBJ2-5	CASSPDGETQYF	TGTGCCAGCTCACCTGATGGAGAGACCCAGTACTTC
.	.	TRBV19	TRBJ1-6	CASSNGQGNSPLHF	TGTGCCAGTAGTAACGGGCAGGGGAATTCACCCCTCCACTTT
.	.	TRBV27	TRBJ1-1	CASSLRGAWGTEAFF	TGTGCCAGCAGTTTACGGGGGGCGTGGGGCACTGAAGCTTTCTTT
few	.	TRBV29-1	TRBJ1-1	CSFSWGTEAFF	TGCAGCTTCTCGTGGGGGACTGAAGCTTTCTTT
.	TRBD1	TRBV7-7	TRBJ2-2	CASSLQGARTGELFF	TGTGCCAGCAGCTTACAGGGGGCGCGGACCGGGGAGCTGTTTTTT
.	.	TRBV6-5	TRBJ2-2	CASTLGSANTGELFF	TGTGCCAGCACCCTTGGAAGCGCGAACACCGGGGAGCTGTTTTTT
few	.	TRBV15	TRBJ1-3	CATSRDLGNTIYF	TGTGCCACCAGCAGAGATCTAGGAAACACCATATATTTT
.	.	TRBV2	TRBJ1-5	CASSESFGRAQIRPQHF	TGTGCCAGCAGTGAATCGTTTGGGAGGGCCCAAATTCGGCCCCAGCATTTT
.	.	TRBV7-9	TRBJ1-2	CASSLSNLYGYTF	TGTGCCAGCAGCTTATCGAACCTCTATGGCTACACCTTC
.	.	TRBV7-2	TRBJ2-1	CASSLADQRDPFF	TGTGCCAGCAGCTTAGCGGATCAACGGGACCCGTTCTTC
.	.	TRBV10-3	TRBJ2-5	CAISGGAGPETQYF	TGTGCCATCAGTGGGGGGGCCGGTCCGGAGACCCAGTACTTC
.	.	TRBV4-1	TRBJ1-2	CASSQALTVNYGYTF	TGCGCCAGCAGCCAAGCGTTAACAGTGAACTATGGCTACACCTTC
once	.	TRBV9	TRBJ1-2	CASSVGVGARGGYTF	TGTGCCAGCAGCGTAGGTGTCGGGGCTAGGGGCGGCTACACCTTC
once	.	TRBV6-2/TRBV6-3	TRBJ1-2	CASRPQGPTPNYGYTF	TGTGCCAGCCGCCCGCAGGGCCCTACCCCGAACTATGGCTACACCTTC
.	.	TRBV7-8	TRBJ2-7	CASSLAGGVYEQYF	TGTGCCAGCAGCTTAGCAGGGGGGGTCTACGAGCAGTACTTC
.	TRBD1	TRBV29-1	TRBJ1-2	CSVGDRGNYGYTF	TGCAGCGTTGGCGACAGGGGTAACTATGGCTACACCTTC
once	.	TRBV18	TRBJ2-2	CASSLNPSGLTNTGELFF	TGTGCCAGCTCGCTCAATCCGTCTGGACTAACGAACACCGGGGAGCTGTTTTTT
.	TRBD1	TRBV18	TRBJ2-1	CASSLRTGGGNEQFF	TGTGCCAGCTCACTGAGGACAGGGGGCGGGAATGAGCAGTTCTTC
.	.	TRBV7-2	TRBJ2-5	CASSSQGGRDETQYF	TGTGCCAGCAGCTCTCAGGGGGGGCGGGACGAGACCCAGTACTTC
.	.	TRBV6-2/TRBV6-3	TRBJ1-2	CASSYPPGNSNYGYTF	TGTGCCAGCAGTTACCCACCGGGCAACTCTAACTATGGCTACACCTTC
.	.	TRBV3-1/TRBV3-2	TRBJ1-5	CASSQGGDQPQHF	TGTGCCAGCAGCCAAGGGGGAGATCAGCCCCAGCATTTT
.	.	TRBV3-1/TRBV3-2	TRBJ2-7	CASSPPSGPYEQYF	TGTGCCAGCAGCCCACCATCCGGCCCCTACGAGCAGTACTTC
.	.	TRBV18	TRBJ1-4	CASSLTGHSATNEKLFF	TGTGCCAGCTCATTGACGGGACACTCTGCAACTAATGAAAAACTGTTTTTT
.	TRBD1	TRBV7-2	TRBJ1-6	CASSARQGLYNSPLHF	TGTGCCAGCAGCGCTCGACAGGGGCTCTATAATTCACCCCTCCACTTT
.	TRBD2	TRBV9	TRBJ2-7	CASSYSGGAGYEQYF	TGTGCCAGCAGCTATAGCGGGGGGGCCGGCTACGAGCAGTACTTC
.	.	TRBV19	TRBJ1-1	CASSIEGRGAEAFF	TGTGCCAGTAGTATAGAGGGAAGGGGTGCTGAAGCTTTCTTT
once	.	TRBV19	TRBJ2-1	CASSRAGAGAYNEQFF	TGTGCCAGTAGTAGGGCTGGGGCAGGGGCCTACAATGAGCAGTTCTTC
once	.	TRBV3-1/TRBV3-2	TRBJ2-7	CASSPRGDREGSYEQYF	TGTGCCAGCAGCCCTCGAGGTGACAGGGAGGGGTCCTACGAGCAGTACTTC
.	TRBD1	TRBV5-1	TRBJ1-6	CASSQDRVNNSPLHF	TGCGCCAGCAGTCAGGACAGGGTGAATAATTCACCCCTCCACTTT
.	TRBD2	TRBV9	TRBJ2-3	CASSVYGGAGNTQYF	TGTGCCAGCAGCGTATACGGGGGGGCCGGAAATACGCAGTATTTT
.	TRBD2	TRBV15	TRBJ2-5	CATSRDGLAGAPETQYF	TGTGCCACCAGCAGAGATGGGTTAGCGGGGGCCCCAGAGACCCAGTACTTC
.	.	TRBV7-2	TRBJ1-1	CASSLSWNTEAFF	TGTGCCAGCAGCTTATCGTGGAACACTGAAGCTTTCTTT